This T cell receptor beta chain stems from a study of CD8+ T cells in alopecia areata. Study outcomes and limitations: Scalp samples also yield sequences from resident alphabeta T cells of normal skin.

As the sequencing template, cDNA was produced by extracting RNA and reverse transcribing it. TCRdb's table, derived via immunoSEQ multiplex PCR, lists solely in-frame clones and lacks some. The repertoire includes 110,000 or so clones, more than 30% of them detected once, and 3% to 3.5% sits in the top ten. About this clone itself: Its specificity is unknown.

Per germline, CDR1 MNHNS and CDR2 SASEGT. After removal of 5 bases from V and 3 bases from J, the junction contained 9 bases not matched to a gene. The length of the CDR3 is 16 residues. This chain uses TRBV6-1 with TRBJ1-5; TRBD1 matches 8 bases. The sample comprised CD4+ T cells sorted from blood. The TCR originated in a human donor with alopecia areata. The CDR3 DNA sequence: TGTGCCAGCAGTAAAGGACAGGGTGGGCACAATCAGCCCCAGCATTTT. It specifies CASSKGQGGHNQPQHF.